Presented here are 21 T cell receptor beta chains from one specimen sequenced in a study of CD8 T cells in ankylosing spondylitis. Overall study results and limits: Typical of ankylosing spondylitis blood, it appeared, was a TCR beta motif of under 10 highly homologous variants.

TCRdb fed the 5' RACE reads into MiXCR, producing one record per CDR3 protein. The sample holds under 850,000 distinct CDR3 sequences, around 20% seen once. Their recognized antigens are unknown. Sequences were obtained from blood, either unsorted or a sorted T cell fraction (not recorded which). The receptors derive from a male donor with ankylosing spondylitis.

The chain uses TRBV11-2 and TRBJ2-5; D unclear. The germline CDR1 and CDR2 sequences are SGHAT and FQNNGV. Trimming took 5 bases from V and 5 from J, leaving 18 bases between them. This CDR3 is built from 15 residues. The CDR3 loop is CASSPGGRRGETQYF. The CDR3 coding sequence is TGTGCCAGCAGCCCAGGCGGTCGCAGAGGCGAGACCCAGTACTTC.

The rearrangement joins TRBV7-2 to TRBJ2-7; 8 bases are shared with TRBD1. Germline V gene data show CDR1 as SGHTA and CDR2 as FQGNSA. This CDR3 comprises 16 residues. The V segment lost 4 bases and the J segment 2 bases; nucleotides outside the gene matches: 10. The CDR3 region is CASSSAVRGLAYEQYF. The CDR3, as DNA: TGTGCCAGCAGCTCGGCCGTCAGGGGGCTCGCCTACGAGCAGTACTTC.

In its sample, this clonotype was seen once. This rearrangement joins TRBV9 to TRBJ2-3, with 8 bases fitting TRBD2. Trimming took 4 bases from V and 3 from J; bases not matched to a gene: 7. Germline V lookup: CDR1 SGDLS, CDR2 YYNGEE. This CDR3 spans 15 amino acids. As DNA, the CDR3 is TGTGCCAGCAGCTTCCGGGGGGGCCTGACAGATACGCAGTATTTT. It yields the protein CASSFRGGLTDTQYF.

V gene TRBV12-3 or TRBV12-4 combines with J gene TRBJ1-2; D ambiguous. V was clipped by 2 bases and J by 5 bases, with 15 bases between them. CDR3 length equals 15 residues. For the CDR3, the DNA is TGTGCCAGCAGTTTAAGGAGTGTTCCGTCGTATGGCTACACCTTC. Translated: CASSLRSVPSYGYTF.

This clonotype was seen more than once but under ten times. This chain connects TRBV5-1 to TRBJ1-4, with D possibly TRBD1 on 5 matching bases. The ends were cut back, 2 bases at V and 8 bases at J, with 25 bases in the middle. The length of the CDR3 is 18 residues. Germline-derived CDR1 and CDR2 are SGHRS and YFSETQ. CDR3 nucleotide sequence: TGCGCCAGCAGCTTAACAGGCCAGTGGTATAGTATTGACGAAAAACTGTTTTTT. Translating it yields CASSLTGQWYSIDEKLFF.

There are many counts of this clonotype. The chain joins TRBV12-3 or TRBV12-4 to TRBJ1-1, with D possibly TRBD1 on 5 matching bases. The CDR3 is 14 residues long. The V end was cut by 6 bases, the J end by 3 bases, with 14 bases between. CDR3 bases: TGTGCCAGCAGATTTCAGGGTGTCTACACTGAAGCTTTCTTT. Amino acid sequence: CASRFQGVYTEAFF.

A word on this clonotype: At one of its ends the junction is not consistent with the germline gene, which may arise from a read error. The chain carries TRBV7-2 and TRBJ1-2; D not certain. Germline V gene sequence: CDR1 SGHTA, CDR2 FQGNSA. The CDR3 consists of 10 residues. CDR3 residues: CASSLGVGFF. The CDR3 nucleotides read TGTGCCAGCAGCCTAGGAGTCGGATTCTTC.

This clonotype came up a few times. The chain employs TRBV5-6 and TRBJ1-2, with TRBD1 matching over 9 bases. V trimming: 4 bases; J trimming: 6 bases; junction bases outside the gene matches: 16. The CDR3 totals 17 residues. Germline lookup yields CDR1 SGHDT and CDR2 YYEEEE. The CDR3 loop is CASSTRDRVLRRDGYTF. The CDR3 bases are TGTGCCAGCAGCACCCGGGACAGGGTGCTTCGGCGGGATGGCTACACCTTC.

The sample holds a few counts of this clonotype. CDR3 sequence (DNA): TGCGCCAGCAGCCAAGGCGAGGGCCAAAATCAGCCCCAGCATTTT. This encodes CASSQGEGQNQPQHF. The genes are TRBV4-3 and TRBJ1-5; D not resolved. CDR3 length: 15 amino acids. V lost 1 base, J lost 4 bases, and 11 bases lay in between. Germline V gives CDR1 LGHNA, CDR2 YSLEER.

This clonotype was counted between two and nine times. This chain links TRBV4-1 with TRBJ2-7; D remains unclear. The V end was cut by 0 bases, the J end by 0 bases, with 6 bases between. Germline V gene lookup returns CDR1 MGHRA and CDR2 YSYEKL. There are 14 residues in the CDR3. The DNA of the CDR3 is TGCGCCAGCAGCCAAGATATGAGCTCCTACGAGCAGTACTTC. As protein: CASSQDMSSYEQYF.

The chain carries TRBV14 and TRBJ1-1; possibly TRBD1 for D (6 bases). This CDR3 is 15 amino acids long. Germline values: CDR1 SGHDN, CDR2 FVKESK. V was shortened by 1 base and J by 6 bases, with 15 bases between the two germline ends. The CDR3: CASSQVGRGAAEAFF. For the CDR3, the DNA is TGTGCCAGCAGCCAAGTAGGCAGGGGCGCCGCTGAAGCTTTCTTT. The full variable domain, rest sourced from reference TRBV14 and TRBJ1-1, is EAGVTQFPSHSVIEKGQTVTLRCDPISGHDNLYWYRRVMGKEIKFLLHFVKESKQDESGMPNNRFLAERTGGTYSTLKVQPAELEDSGVYFCASSQVGRGAAEAFFGQGTRLTVV.

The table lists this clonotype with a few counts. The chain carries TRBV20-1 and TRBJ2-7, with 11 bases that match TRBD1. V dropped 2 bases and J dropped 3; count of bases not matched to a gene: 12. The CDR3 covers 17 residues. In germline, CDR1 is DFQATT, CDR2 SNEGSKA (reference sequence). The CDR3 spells CSARPPGQGGSGYEQYF. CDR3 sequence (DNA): TGCAGTGCTAGACCCCCGGGACAGGGGGGAAGTGGCTACGAGCAGTACTTC.

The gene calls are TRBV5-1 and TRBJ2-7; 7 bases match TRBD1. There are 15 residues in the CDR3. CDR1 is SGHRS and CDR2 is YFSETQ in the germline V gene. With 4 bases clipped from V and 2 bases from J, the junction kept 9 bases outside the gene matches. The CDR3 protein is CASSDRTGQPYEQYF. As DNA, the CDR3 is TGCGCCAGCAGCGATCGGACAGGACAACCCTACGAGCAGTACTTC.

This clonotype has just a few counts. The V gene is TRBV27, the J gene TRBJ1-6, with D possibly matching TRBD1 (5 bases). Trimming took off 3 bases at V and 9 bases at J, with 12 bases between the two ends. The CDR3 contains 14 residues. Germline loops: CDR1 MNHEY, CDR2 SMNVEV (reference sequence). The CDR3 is CASSFQGSFSPLHF. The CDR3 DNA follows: TGTGCCAGCAGTTTTCAGGGATCCTTTTCACCCCTCCACTTT.

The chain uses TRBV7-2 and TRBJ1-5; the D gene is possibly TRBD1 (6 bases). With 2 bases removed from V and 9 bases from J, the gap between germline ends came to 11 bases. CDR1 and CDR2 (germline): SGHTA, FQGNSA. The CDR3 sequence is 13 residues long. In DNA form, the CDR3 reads TGTGCCAGCAGCTTAACAGGGAACCCGCCCCAGCATTTT. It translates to CASSLTGNPPQHF.

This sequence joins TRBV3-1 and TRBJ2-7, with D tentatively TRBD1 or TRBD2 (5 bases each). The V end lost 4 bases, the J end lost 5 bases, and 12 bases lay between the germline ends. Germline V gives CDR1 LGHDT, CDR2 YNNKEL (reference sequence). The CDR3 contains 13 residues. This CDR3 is CASSRQGRDEQYF. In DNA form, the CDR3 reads TGTGCCAGCAGCCGGCAGGGACGGGACGAGCAGTACTTC.

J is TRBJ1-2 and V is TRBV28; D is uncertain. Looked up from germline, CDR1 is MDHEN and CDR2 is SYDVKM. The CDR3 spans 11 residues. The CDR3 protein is CGVHGNYGYTF. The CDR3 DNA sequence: TGTGGGGTCCACGGTAACTATGGCTACACCTTC.

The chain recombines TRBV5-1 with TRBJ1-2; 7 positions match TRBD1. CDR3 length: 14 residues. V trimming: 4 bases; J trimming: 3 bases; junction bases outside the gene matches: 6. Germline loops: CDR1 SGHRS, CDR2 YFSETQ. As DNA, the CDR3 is TGCGCCAGCAGCACCCGACAGGGCTACTATGGCTACACCTTC. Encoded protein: CASSTRQGYYGYTF.

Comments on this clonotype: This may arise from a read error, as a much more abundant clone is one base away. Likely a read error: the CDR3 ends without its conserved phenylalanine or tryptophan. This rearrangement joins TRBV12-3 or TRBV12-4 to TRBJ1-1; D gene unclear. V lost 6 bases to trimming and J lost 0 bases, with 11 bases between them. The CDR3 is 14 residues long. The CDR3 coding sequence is TGTGCCAGCAGCCATATGACTGTGAACACTGAAGCTTTCTCT. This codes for CASSHMTVNTEAFS.

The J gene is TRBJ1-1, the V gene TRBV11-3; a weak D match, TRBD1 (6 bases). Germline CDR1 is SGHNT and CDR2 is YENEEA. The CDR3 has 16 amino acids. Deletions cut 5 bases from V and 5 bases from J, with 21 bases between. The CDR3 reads CASSERGGKRWTEAFF. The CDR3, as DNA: TGTGCCAGCAGCGAAAGGGGGGGAAAGAGGTGGACTGAAGCTTTCTTT.

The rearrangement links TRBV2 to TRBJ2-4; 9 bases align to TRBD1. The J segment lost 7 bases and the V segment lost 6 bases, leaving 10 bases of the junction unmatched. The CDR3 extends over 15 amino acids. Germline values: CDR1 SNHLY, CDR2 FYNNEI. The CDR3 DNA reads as TGTGCCAGCAGCCCAGACAGGGGGGGGATGAACATTCAGTACTTC. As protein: CASSPDRGGMNIQYF. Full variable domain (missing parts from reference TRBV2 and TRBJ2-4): EPEVTQTPSHQVTQMGQEVILRCVPISNHLYFYWYRQILGQKVEFLVSFYNNEISEKSEIFDDQFSVERPDGSNFTLKIRSTKLEDSAMYFCASSPDRGGMNIQYFGAGTRLSVL.